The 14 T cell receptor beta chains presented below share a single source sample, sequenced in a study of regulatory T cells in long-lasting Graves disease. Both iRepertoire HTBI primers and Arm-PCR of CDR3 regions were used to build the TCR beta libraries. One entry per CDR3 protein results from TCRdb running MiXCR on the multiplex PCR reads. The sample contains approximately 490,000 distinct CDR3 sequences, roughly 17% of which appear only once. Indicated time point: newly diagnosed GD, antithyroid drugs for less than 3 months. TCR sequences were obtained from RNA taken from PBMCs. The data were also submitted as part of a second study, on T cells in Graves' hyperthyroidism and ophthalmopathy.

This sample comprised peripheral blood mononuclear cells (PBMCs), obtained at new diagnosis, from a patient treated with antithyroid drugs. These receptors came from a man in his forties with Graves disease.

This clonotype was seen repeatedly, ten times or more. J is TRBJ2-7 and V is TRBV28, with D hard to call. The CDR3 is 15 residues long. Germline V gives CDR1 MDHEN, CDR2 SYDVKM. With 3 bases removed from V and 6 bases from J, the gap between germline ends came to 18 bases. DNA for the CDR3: TGTGCCAGCAGTTTCCTCAGGACCAAACGTCTCGAGCAGTACTTC. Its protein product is CASSFLRTKRLEQYF. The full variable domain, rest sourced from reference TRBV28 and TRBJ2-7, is DVKVTQSSRYLVKRTGEKVFLECVQDMDHENMFWYRQDPGLGLRLIYFSYDVKMKEKGDIPEGYSVSREKKERFSLILESASTNQTSMYLCASSFLRTKRLEQYFGPGTRLTVT.

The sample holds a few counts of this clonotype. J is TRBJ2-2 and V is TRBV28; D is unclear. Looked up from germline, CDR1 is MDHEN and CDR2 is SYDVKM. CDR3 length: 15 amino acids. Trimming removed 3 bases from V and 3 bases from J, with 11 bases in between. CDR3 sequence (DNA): TGTGCCAGCAGTTTCTTAGATCTCTACACCGGGGAGCTGTTTTTT. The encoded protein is CASSFLDLYTGELFF.

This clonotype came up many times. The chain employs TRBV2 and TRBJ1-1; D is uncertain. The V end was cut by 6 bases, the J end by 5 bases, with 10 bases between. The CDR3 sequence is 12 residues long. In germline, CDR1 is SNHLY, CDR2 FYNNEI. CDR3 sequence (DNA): TGTGCCAGCAGGACCCTGGGAACTGAAGCTTTCTTT. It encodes CASRTLGTEAFF.

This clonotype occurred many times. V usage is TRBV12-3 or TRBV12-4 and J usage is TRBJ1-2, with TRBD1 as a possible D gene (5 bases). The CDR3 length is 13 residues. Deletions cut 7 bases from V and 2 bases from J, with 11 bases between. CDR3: CASMMGGNYGYTF. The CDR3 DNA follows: TGTGCCAGCATGATGGGGGGAAACTATGGCTACACCTTC.

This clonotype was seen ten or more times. The CDR3 protein is CAWSVLSGTEQYF. The CDR3 DNA is TGTGCCTGGAGTGTACTTAGCGGGACCGAGCAGTACTTC. This sequence joins TRBV30 and TRBJ2-7, with TRBD2 identical over 8 bases. CDR1 GTSNPN and CDR2 SVGIG come from the germline V gene (reference sequence). Trimming cost V 0 bases and J 6 bases; bases outside gene matches: 4. The CDR3 extends over 13 amino acids.

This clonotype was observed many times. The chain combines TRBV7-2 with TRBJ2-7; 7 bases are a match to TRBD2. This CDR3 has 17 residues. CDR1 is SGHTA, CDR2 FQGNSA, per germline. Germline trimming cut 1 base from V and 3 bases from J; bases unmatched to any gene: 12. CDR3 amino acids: CASSLGSRVLAVYEQYF. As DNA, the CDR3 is TGTGCCAGCAGCTTAGGGTCCCGGGTTCTAGCGGTCTACGAGCAGTACTTC.

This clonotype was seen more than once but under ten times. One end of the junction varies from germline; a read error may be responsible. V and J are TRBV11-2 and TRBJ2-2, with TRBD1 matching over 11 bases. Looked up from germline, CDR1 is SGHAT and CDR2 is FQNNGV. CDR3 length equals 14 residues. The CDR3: CAGSLDRGQLELFF. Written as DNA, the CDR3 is TGTGCCGGCAGCTTGGACAGGGGGCAACTGGAGCTGTTTTTT.

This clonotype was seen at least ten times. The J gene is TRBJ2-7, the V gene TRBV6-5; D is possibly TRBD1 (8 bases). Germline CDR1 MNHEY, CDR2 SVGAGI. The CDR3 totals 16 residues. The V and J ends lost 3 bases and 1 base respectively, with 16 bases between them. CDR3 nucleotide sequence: TGTGCCAGCAGTTATGGTACAGGGGGGGGTTCCTACGAGCAGTACTTC. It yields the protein CASSYGTGGGSYEQYF.

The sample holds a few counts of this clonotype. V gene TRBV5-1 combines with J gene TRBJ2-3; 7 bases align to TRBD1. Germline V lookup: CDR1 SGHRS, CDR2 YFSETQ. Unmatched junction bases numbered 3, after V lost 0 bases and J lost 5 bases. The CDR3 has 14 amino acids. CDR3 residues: CASSLVSGGDTQYF. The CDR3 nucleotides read TGCGCCAGCAGCTTGGTATCAGGGGGAGATACGCAGTATTTT.

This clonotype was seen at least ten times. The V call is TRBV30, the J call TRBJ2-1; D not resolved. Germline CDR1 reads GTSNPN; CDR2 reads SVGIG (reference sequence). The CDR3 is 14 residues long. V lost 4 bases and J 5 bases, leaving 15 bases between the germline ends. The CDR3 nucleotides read TGTGCCTGGACCCACAGTCACTTCGACAATGAGCAGTTCTTC. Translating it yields CAWTHSHFDNEQFF.

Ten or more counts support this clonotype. CDR3 nucleotide sequence: TGTGCCAGCAGCTTAAGTCCTCAGAAAAACATTCAGTACTTC. It specifies CASSLSPQKNIQYF. The chain joins TRBV11-2 to TRBJ2-4; D gene unclear. The CDR3 has 14 amino acids. V was cut by 2 bases and J by 4 bases, with 9 bases left in between. Germline-derived CDR1 and CDR2 are SGHAT and FQNNGV.

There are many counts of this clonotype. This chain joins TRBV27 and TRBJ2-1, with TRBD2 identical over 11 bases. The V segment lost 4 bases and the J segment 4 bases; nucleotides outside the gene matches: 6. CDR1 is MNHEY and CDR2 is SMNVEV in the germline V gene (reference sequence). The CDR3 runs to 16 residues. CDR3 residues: CASSSIAGGPYNEQFF. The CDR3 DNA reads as TGTGCCAGCAGTTCAATAGCGGGAGGGCCGTACAATGAGCAGTTCTTC.

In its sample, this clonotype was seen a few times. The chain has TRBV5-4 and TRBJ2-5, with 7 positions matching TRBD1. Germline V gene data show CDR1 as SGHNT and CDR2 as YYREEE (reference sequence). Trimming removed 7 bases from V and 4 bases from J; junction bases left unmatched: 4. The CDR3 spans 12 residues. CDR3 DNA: TGTGCCAGCCGACGGGACAGAGAGACCCAGTACTTC. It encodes CASRRDRETQYF. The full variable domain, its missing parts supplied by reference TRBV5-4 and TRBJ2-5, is ETGVTQSPTHLIKTRGQQVTLRCSSQSGHNTVSWYQQALGQGPQFIFQYYREEENGRGNFPPRFSGLQFPNYSSELNVNALELDDSALYLCASRRDRETQYFGPGTRLLVL.

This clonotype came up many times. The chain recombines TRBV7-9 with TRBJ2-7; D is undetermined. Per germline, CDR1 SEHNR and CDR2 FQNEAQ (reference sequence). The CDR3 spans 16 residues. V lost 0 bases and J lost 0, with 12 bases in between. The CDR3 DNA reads TGTGCCAGCAGCTTAGCGCTGTCGGCCACCTCCTACGAGCAGTACTTC. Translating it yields CASSLALSATSYEQYF.